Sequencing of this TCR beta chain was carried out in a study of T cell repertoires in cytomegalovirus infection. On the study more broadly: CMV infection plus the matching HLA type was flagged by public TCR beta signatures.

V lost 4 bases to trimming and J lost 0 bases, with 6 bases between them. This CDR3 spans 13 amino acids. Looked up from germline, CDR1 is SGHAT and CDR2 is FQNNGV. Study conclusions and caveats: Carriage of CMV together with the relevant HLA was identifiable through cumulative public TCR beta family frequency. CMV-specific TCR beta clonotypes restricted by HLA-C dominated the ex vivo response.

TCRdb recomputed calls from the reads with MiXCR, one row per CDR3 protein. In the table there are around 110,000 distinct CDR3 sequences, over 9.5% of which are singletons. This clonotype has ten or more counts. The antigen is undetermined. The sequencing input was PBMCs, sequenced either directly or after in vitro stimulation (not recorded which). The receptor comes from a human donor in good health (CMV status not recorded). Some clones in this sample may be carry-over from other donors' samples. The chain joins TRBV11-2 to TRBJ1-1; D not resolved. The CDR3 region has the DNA TGTGCCAGCAGCTCACGCATGAACACTGAAGCTTTCTTT. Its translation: CASSSRMNTEAFF.